This T cell receptor (beta chain) was found in a study of shared clonotypes between healthy human individuals. After removal of 4 bases from V and 4 bases from J, the junction contained 11 bases not matched to a gene. The CDR3 is 16 residues long. Germline loops: CDR1 SGHRS, CDR2 YFSETQ. Here immunoSEQ multiplex PCR was the method, and the copy in TCRdb shows in-frame clones only, minus some. The sample has 2 million to 2.5 million clones, 80% to 95% seen once. This clonotype was sampled from a man aged 18-30 years in good health. Some clones in this sample may be carry-over from other donors' samples. V and J are TRBV5-1 and TRBJ2-1; 7 positions match TRBD2. Sequencing was performed on naive CD4+ T cells from PBMCs. Subset meaning: CD45RA+ positively selected. In nucleotides, the CDR3 is TGCGCCAGCAGCGTACCCCTGGGGGGGGAATACAATGAGCAGTTCTTC. Amino acid sequence: CASSVPLGGEYNEQFF.